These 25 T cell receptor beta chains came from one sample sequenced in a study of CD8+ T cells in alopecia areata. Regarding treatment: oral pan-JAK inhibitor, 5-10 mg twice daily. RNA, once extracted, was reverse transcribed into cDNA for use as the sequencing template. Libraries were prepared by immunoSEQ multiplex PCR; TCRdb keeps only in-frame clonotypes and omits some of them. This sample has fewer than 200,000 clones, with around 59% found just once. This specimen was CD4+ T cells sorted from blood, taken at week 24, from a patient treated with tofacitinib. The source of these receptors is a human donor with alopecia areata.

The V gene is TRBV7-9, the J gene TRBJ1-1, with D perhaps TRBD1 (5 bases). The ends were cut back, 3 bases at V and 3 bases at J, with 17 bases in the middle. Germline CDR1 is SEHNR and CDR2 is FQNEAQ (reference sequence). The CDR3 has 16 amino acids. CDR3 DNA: TGTGCCAGCAGCTTTTTGGTGGGGGTGGCGGACACTGAAGCTTTCTTT. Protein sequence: CASSFLVGVADTEAFF.

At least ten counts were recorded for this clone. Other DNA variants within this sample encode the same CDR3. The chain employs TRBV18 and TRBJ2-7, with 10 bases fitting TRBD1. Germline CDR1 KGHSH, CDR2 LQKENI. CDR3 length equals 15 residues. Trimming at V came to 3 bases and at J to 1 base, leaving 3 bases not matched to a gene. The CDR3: CASSPGQGGSYEQYF. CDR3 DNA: TGTGCCAGCTCACCCGGACAGGGGGGATCCTACGAGCAGTACTTC.

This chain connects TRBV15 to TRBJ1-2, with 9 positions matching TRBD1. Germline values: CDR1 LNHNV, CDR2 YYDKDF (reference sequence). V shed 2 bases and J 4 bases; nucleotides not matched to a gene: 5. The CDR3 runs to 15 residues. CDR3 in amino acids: CATSRPGQGSYGYTF. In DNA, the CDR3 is TGTGCCACCAGCAGACCGGGACAGGGAAGCTATGGCTACACCTTC.

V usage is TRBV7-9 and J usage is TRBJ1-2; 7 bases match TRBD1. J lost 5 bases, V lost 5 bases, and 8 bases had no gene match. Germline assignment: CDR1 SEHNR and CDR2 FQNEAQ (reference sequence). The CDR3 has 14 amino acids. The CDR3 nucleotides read TGTGCCAGCAGCGCGACAGGGAGCCGGTATGGCTACACCTTC. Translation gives CASSATGSRYGYTF.

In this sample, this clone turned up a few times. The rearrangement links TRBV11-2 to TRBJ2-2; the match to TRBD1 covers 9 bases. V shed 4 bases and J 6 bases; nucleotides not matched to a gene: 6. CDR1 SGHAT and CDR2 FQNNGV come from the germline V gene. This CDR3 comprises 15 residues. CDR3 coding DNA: TGTGCCAGCAGCTCCGGGACAGGGAGGGCCGGGGAGCTGTTTTTT. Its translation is CASSSGTGRAGELFF.

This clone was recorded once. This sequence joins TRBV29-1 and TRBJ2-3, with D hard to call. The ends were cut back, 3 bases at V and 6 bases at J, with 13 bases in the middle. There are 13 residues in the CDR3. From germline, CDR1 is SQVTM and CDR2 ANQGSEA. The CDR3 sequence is CSVDPNYKDTQYF. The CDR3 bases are TGCAGCGTTGACCCTAATTATAAGGATACGCAGTATTTT.

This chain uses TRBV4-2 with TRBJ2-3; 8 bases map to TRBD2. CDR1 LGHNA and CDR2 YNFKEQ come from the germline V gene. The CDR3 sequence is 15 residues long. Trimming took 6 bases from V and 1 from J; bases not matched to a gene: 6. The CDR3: CASRLSGARTDTQYF. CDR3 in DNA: TGTGCCAGCAGACTTAGCGGGGCCCGCACAGATACGCAGTATTTT.

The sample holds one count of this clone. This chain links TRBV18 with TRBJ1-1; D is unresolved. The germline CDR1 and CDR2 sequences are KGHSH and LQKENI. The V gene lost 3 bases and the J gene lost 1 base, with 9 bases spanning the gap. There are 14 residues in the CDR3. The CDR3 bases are TGTGCCAGCTCACCCCGGTCCGGGAACACTGAAGCTTTCTTT. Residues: CASSPRSGNTEAFF.

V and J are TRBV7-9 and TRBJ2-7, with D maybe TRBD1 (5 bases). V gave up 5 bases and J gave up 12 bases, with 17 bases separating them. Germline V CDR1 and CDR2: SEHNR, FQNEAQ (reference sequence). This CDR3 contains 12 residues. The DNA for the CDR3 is TGTGCCAGCAGCGAATCCGCGACAGAATCGTACTTC. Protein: CASSESATESYF.

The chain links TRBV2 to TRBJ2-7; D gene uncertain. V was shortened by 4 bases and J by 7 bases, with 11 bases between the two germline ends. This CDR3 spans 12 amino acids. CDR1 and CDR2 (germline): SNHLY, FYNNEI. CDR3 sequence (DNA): TGTGCCAGCAGTGCTGGTGTTAAGGAGCAGTACTTC. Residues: CASSAGVKEQYF.

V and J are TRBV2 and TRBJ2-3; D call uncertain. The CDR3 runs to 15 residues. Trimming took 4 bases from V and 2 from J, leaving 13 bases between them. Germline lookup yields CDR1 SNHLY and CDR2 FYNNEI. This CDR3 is CASSATTYPTDTQYF. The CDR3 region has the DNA TGTGCCAGCAGTGCCACAACCTACCCCACAGATACGCAGTATTTT.

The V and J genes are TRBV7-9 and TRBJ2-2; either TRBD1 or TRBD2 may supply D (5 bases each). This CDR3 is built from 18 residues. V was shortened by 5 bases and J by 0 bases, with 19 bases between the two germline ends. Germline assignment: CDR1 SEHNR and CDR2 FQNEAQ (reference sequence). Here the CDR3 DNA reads TGTGCCAGCAGCCCGAGGCGGGCAGGGCCTTCGAACACCGGGGAGCTGTTTTTT. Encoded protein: CASSPRRAGPSNTGELFF. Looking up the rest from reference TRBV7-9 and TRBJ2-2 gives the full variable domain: DTGVSQNPRHKITKRGQNVTFRCDPISEHNRLYWYRQTLGQGPEFLTYFQNEAQLEKSRLLSDRFSAERPKGSFSTLEIQRTEQGDSAMYLCASSPRRAGPSNTGELFFGEGSRLTVL.

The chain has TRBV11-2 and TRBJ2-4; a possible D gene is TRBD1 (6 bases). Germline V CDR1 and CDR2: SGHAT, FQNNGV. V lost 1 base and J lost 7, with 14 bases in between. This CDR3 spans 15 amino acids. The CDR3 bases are TGTGCCAGCAGCTTAGTTGGGGGCTCAGGGAACATTCAGTACTTC. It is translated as CASSLVGGSGNIQYF.

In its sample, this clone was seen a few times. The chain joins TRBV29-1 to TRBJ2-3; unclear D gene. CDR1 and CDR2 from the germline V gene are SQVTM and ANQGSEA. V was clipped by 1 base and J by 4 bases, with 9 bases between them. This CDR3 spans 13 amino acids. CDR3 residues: CSVEGVVADTQYF. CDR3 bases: TGCAGCGTTGAAGGGGTCGTGGCAGATACGCAGTATTTT.

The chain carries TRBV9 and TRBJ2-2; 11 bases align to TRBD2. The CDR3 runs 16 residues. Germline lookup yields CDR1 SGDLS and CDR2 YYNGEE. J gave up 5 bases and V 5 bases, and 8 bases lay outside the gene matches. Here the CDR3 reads CASSTRGLAETGELFF. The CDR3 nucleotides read TGTGCCAGCAGTACCCGGGGACTAGCGGAAACCGGGGAGCTGTTTTTT.

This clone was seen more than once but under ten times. In nucleotides, the CDR3 is TGTGCCTGGAGGGGTCAGGGAGTTAACTATGGCTACACCTTC. Translated: CAWRGQGVNYGYTF. This rearrangement joins TRBV30 to TRBJ1-2, with a weak D call TRBD1 (5 bases). Germline lookup yields CDR1 GTSNPN and CDR2 SVGIG (reference sequence). The CDR3 spans 14 residues. Trimming stripped 3 bases from V and 1 base from J, with 12 bases between. The variable domain in full, with the rest retrieved from reference TRBV30 and TRBJ1-2, is SQTIHQWPATLVQPVGSPLSLECTVEGTSNPNLYWYRQAAGRGLQLLFYSVGIGQISSEVPQNLSASRPQDRQFILSSKKLLLSDSGFYLCAWRGQGVNYGYTFGSGTRLTVV.

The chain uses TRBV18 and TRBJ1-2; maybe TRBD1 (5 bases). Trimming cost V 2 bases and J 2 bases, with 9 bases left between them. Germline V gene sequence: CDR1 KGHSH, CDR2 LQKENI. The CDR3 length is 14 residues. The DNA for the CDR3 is TGTGCCAGCTCACCAGGGGCGAACAACTATGGCTACACCTTC. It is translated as CASSPGANNYGYTF. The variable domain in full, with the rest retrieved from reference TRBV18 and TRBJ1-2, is NAGVMQNPRHLVRRRGQEARLRCSPMKGHSHVYWYRQLPEEGLKFMVYLQKENIIDESGMPKERFSAEFPKEGPSILRIQQVVRGDSAAYFCASSPGANNYGYTFGSGTRLTVV.

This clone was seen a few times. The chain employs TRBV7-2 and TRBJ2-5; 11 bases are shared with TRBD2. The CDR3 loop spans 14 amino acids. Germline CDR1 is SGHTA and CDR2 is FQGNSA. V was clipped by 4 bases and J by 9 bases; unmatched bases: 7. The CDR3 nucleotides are TGTGCCAGCAGCTGGGGACTAGCGGAGAGGCCCCAGTACTTC. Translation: CASSWGLAERPQYF.

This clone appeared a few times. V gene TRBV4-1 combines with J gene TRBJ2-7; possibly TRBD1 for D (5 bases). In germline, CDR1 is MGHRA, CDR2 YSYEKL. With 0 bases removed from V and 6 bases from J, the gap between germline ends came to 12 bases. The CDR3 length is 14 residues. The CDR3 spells CASSQDPGSGEQYF. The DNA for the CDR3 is TGCGCCAGCAGCCAAGATCCAGGGTCGGGCGAGCAGTACTTC.

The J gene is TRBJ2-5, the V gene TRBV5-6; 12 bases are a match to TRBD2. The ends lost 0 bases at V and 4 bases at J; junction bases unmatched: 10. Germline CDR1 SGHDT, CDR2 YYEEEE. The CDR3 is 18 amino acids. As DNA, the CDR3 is TGTGCCAGCAGCTTGGCCCTGACTAGCGGGGGAACGGGAGAGACCCAGTACTTC. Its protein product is CASSLALTSGGTGETQYF.

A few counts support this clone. CDR3 nucleotides: TGTGCCTGGAGTCTCGGACAGGGAGCCGGAAACACCATATATTTT. Its translation: CAWSLGQGAGNTIYF. V gene TRBV30 combines with J gene TRBJ1-3, with 8 bases aligning to TRBD1. The CDR3 spans 15 residues. The J segment lost 4 bases and the V segment lost 2 bases, leaving 7 bases of the junction unmatched. CDR1 and CDR2 from the germline V gene are GTSNPN and SVGIG (reference sequence). Full variable domain (outside the CDR3, taken from reference TRBV30 and TRBJ1-3): SQTIHQWPATLVQPVGSPLSLECTVEGTSNPNLYWYRQAAGRGLQLLFYSVGIGQISSEVPQNLSASRPQDRQFILSSKKLLLSDSGFYLCAWSLGQGAGNTIYFGEGSWLTVV.

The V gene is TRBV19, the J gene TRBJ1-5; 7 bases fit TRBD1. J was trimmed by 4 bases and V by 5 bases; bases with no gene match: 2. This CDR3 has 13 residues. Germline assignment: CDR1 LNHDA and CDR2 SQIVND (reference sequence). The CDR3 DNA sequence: TGTGCCAGTAGTCCGGGACAGAATCAGCCCCAGCATTTT. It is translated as CASSPGQNQPQHF.

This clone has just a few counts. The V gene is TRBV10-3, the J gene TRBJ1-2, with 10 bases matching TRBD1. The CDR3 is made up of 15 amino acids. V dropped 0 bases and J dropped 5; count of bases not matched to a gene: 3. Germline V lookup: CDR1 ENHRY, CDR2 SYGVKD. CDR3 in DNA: TGTGCCATCAGTGAGTCCGGACAGGGGGAATATGGCTACACCTTC. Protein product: CAISESGQGEYGYTF.

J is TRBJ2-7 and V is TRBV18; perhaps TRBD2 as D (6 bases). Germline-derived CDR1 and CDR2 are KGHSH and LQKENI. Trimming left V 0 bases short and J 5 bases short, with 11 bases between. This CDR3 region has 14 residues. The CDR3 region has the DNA TGTGCCAGCTCACCACCGGGGGGATCCAACGAGCAGTACTTC. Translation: CASSPPGGSNEQYF.

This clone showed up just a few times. The CDR3 DNA reads TGTGCCAGTAGTGTCCTCTCGGGGGCACCTAATGAAAAACTGTTTTTT. It is translated as CASSVLSGAPNEKLFF. The V and J genes are TRBV19 and TRBJ1-4, with D possibly TRBD1 on 6 matching bases. The CDR3 is 16 residues long. Germline assignment: CDR1 LNHDA and CDR2 SQIVND (reference sequence). The V end lost 5 bases, the J end lost 3 bases, and 16 bases lay between the germline ends.